This T cell receptor beta chain was retrieved from a study of shared clonotypes between healthy human individuals. CDR1 and CDR2 from the germline V gene are SGHVS and FQNEAQ. V lost 7 bases and J lost 8, with 15 bases in between. The CDR3 runs 13 residues. Concerning this clone: Its antigen is still unknown.

Points from the study as a whole: Even with large depth, rarefaction showed that sorted-subset sequencing was incomplete. Generation probability values for non-shared clonotypes were lower than those for clonotypes shared by all four donors. Sharing across four donors was highest in naive CD4 (roughly 5%) and lowest in memory CD8 (0.4%).

Every donor, a Caucasian adult, lived in Nashville, Tennessee. Using immunoSEQ multiplex PCR, the repertoire was profiled, and TCRdb retains in-frame clones only, with some absent. The repertoire consists of 200,000 to 250,000 clones, with 60% to 80% occurring once and the leading ten covering around 10%. The chain uses TRBV7-8 and TRBJ2-1; tentative D call: TRBD2 (6 bases). The TCR sequence derives from a man aged 25 to 40 in good health. Material for sequencing was memory CD4+ T cells sorted from blood. Stated subset: CD45RA-negative fraction. CDR3 nucleotide sequence: TGTGCCAGCACCCGACTAGTGCTCGATGAGCAGTTCTTC. Protein: CASTRLVLDEQFF.